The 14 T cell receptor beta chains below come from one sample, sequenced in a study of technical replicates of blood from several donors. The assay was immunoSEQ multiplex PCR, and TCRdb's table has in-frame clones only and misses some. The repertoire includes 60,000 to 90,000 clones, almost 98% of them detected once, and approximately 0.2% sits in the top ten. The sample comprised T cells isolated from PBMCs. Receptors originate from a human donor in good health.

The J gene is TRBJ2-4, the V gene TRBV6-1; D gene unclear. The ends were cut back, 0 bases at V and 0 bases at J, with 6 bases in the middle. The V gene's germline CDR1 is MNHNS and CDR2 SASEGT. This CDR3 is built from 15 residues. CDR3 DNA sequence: TGTGCCAGCAGTGAAGCAGCCCTAGCCAAAAACATTCAGTACTTC. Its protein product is CASSEAALAKNIQYF.

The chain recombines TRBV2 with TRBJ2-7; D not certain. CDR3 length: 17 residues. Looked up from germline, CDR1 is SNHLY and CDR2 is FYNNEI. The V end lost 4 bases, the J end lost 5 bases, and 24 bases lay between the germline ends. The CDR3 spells CASSVKASATKTHEQYF. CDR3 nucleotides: TGTGCCAGCAGTGTCAAGGCCTCAGCAACTAAAACGCACGAGCAGTACTTC.

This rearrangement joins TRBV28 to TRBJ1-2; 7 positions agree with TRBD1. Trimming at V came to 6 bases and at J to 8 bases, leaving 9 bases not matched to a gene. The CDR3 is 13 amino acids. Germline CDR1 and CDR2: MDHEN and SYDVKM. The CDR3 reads CASRLGTASGYTF. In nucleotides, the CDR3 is TGTGCCAGCAGACTCGGGACAGCGTCCGGCTACACCTTC.

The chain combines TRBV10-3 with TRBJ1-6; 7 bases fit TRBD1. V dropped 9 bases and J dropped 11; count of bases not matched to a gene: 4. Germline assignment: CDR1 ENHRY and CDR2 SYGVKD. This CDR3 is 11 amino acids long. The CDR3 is CAIGGRAPLHF. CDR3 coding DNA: TGTGCCATAGGGGGCCGAGCACCCCTCCACTTT.

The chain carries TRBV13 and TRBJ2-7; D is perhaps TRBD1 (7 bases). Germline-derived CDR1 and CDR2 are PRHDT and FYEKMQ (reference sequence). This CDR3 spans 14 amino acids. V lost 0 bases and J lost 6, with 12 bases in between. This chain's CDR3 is CASSLGRGRIEQYF. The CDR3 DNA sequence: TGTGCCAGCAGCTTAGGCAGGGGGAGGATCGAGCAGTACTTC.

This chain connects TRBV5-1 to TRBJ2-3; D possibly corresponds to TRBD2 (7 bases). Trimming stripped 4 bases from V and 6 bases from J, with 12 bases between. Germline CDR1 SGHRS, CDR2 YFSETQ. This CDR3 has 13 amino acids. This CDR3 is CASSGGGVDTQYF. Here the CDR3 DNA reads TGCGCCAGCAGCGGGGGGGGCGTCGATACGCAGTATTTT.

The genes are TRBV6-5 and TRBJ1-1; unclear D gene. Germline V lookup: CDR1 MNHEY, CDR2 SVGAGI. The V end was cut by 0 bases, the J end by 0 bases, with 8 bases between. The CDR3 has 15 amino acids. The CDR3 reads CASSYSQNMNTEAFF. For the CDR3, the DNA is TGTGCCAGCAGTTACTCGCAGAACATGAACACTGAAGCTTTCTTT.

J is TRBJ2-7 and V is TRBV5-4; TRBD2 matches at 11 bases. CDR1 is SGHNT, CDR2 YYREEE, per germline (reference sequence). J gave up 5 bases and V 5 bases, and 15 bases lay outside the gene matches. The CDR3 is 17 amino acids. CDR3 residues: CASSQGTSGRGPDEQYF. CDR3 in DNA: TGTGCCAGCAGTCAGGGAACTAGCGGGAGAGGGCCTGACGAGCAGTACTTC.

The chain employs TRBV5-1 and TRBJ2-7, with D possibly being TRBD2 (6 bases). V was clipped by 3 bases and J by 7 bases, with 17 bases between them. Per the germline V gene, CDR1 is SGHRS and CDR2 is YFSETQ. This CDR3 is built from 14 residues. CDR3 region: CASSSGLPTGEQYF. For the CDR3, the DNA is TGCGCCAGCAGCTCGGGACTCCCGACCGGGGAGCAGTACTTC.

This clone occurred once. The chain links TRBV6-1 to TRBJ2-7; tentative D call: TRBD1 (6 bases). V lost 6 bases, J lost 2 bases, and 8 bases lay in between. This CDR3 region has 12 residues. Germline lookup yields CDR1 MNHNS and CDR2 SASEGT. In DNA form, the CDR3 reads TGTGCCAGCAGAACAGGGCCCTACGAGCAGTACTTC. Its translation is CASRTGPYEQYF.

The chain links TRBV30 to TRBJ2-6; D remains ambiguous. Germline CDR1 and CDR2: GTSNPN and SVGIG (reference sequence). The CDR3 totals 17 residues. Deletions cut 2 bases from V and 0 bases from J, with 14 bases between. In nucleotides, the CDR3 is TGTGCCTGGAGTAAACAGAGATCCTCCTCTGGGGCCAACGTCCTGACTTTC. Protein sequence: CAWSKQRSSSGANVLTF.

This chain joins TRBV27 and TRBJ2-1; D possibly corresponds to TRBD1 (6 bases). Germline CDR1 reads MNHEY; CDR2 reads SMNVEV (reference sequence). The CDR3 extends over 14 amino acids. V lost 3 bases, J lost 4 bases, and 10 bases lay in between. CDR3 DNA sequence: TGTGCCAGCAGTTTCTACAGGGCATACAATGAGCAGTTCTTC. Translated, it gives CASSFYRAYNEQFF.

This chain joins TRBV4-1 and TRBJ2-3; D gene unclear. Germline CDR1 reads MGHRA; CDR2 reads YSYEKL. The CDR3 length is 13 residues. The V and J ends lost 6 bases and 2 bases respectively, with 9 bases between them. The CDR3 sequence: CASRSLHTDTQYF. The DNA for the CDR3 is TGCGCCAGCAGGAGCCTCCACACAGATACGCAGTATTTT.

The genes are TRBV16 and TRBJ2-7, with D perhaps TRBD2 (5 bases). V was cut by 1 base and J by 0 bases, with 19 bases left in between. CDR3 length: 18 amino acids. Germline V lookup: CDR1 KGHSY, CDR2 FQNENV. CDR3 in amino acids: CASSQLGVRVPSSYEQYF. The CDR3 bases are TGTGCCAGCAGCCAATTGGGAGTGCGGGTGCCCAGCTCCTACGAGCAGTACTTC.